The T cell receptor (beta chain) under discussion was sequenced for a study of blood T cell repertoires in COVID-19 (dated by TCRdb to the early 2020s). General notes on the study: Samples from collaborators originated in the United States, Italy and Spain and spanned both the acute and convalescent phases of COVID-19. Deeply sampled blood TCRbeta repertoires from subjects exposed to, actively infected with, or recovered from COVID-19 were included in the dataset. The sample metadata nearly always contained a de-identified subject ID, COVID-19 status, age in years and sex. The repertoires were released in a freely available public database meant as a resource for research on the immune response to SARS-CoV-2. The material from the prospective study consisted of cDNA or gDNA derived from T cells, B-cell-depleted T cells, or PBMCs. Where HLA class I and class II types were available, the types were taken from metadata supplied by the sample provider, not from assay-based typing. The samples were drawn from two sources: the first 160 participants of the ongoing ImmuneRACE study, and about 1,300 subjects contributed by 6 global collaborators.

Study-wide findings and limitations: The quantity of clinical and demographic metadata differed by source and by participant and was supplied without curation.

Remarks on this clone: Its antigen is unknown. Base-call qualities are not available, and no considerably larger clone is one nucleotide away.

TCRbeta CDR3 regions were amplified from genomic DNA using the immunoSEQ Assay, a bias-controlled multiplex PCR. The original methods were these. Within the assay, amplification of reference gene primers was used to estimate how many nucleated cells each sample contained. Sequence reads were collapsed and filtered to measure the absolute abundance of every unique TCRbeta CDR3 rearrangement. For each sample, productive Simpson clonality was calculated by taking the square root of Simpson's diversity index across productive rearrangements. TCRdb obtained this table from immuneACCESS and retained in-frame rearrangements with V and J assigned. These tables miss some clones; where compared with another copy, unresolved V genes account for less than half of the shortfall, and the remainder is unexplained. V, J and clone size are those of that table, while D and trimming were read from the DNA. The sample data list 250,000 to 300,000 clones, and approximately 87% of these were observed just once. Approximately 12% of the sample is held by the ten biggest clonotypes.

One collaborating source in Seattle enrolled patients while the patients were actively infected and followed the patients over time throughout the course of disease. The collaborating institutions used their own protocols to collect whole blood in K2EDTA tubes. For TCRbeta analysis, collaborator samples were shipped as frozen whole blood, as isolated PBMCs, or as DNA extracted from either sample type. CDR3 length: 13 amino acids, cysteine to phenylalanine. Solely the CDR3 DNA is kept, with 39 bases framed from the first base. Clipping removes 6 bases from V and 13 bases from J, with 11 as the unmatched junction base count.

Sequenced sample: peripheral blood. The chain joins TRBV12-3 or TRBV12-4 to TRBJ1-4; TRBD1 fits 7 bases in the junction. The source of this sequence is a woman in her twenties or thirties with COVID-19, enrolled during active disease. CDR3 reads: CASRRDSRLGLFF. The sequenced DNA is TGTGCCAGCAGGAGGGACAGTCGACTGGGACTGTTTTTT.